This T cell receptor beta chain appears in the sequencing data of a study of blood T cell repertoires in COVID-19. This CDR3 region has 15 residues. Trimming removed 4 bases from V and 1 base from J, with 14 bases in between. Germline V gives CDR1 LNHDA, CDR2 SQIVND (reference sequence). One Seattle source followed patients from active infection through their disease course. The repertoire was sequenced with immunoSEQ multiplex PCR; TCRdb's copy has only in-frame clones and lacks some. The sample lists some 250,000 clones, around 85% occurring once. Sequenced input: peripheral blood. This receptor was obtained from a woman in her thirties with COVID-19, enrolled during active disease. The chain couples TRBV19 to TRBJ2-7; weak D call: TRBD2 (5 bases). CDR3 in DNA: TGTGCCAGTAGTAGCGGGTTTTATTTATCCTACGAGCAGTACTTC. Translated, it gives CASSSGFYLSYEQYF.